What follows are 32 T cell receptor beta chains derived from one specimen sequenced in a study of identical twins. TCRdb re-called the 5' RACE reads through MiXCR, storing one row per CDR3 protein. In the table there are about 500,000 distinct CDR3 sequences, roughly an eighth of which are singletons. These data were also reused for a study on yellow fever vaccine responses in identical twins.

The sequenced sample consisted of CD4+ T cells sorted from blood. These TCRs come from a woman aged 18 to 35 in good health.

This clonotype was picked up many times. The rearrangement joins TRBV6-5 to TRBJ2-5; D may be TRBD1 or TRBD2 (6 bases each). This CDR3 region has 18 residues. V dropped 3 bases and J dropped 5 bases, with 25 bases sitting between them. Germline V gene sequence: CDR1 MNHEY, CDR2 SVGAGI. This CDR3 reads CASSYSQPRGAQRETQYF. The CDR3 DNA reads as TGTGCCAGCAGTTATTCCCAACCTAGGGGGGCCCAAAGGGAGACCCAGTACTTC.

This clonotype was seen a few times. The chain recombines TRBV27 with TRBJ2-7; D is perhaps TRBD1 or TRBD2 (5 bases each). The V gene lost 6 bases and the J gene lost 0 bases, with 12 bases spanning the gap. The CDR3 is 14 residues long. The germline V gene has CDR1 MNHEY and CDR2 SMNVEV (reference sequence). The CDR3 sequence is CASRGMGVSYEQYF. In DNA form, the CDR3 reads TGTGCCAGCAGGGGGATGGGGGTCTCCTACGAGCAGTACTTC.

A note on this clonotype: The junction and the germline gene differ at one end; a read error may be behind it. The chain carries TRBV12-3 or TRBV12-4 and TRBJ2-2, with TRBD2 identical over 7 bases. The CDR3 is 18 residues long. CDR3: CACSSNAALASHTGELFF. CDR3 sequence (DNA): TGTGCCTGCAGTTCAAATGCGGCACTAGCGAGCCACACCGGGGAGCTGTTTTTT.

This clonotype was counted between two and nine times. J is TRBJ2-4 and V is TRBV20-1, with no clear D. V gave up 2 bases and J gave up 7 bases, with 9 bases separating them. The CDR3 runs 12 residues. The germline V gene has CDR1 DFQATT and CDR2 SNEGSKA (reference sequence). This CDR3 reads CSARPGMNIQYF. The CDR3 DNA is TGCAGTGCTAGACCGGGTATGAACATTCAGTACTTC.

The sample holds many counts of this clonotype. The chain uses TRBV4-1 and TRBJ2-1; D is tentatively TRBD1 or TRBD2 (5 bases each). This CDR3 has 16 amino acids. Germline V CDR1 and CDR2: MGHRA, YSYEKL. V lost 2 bases, J lost 6 bases, and 17 bases lay in between. CDR3 region: CASSQLTGTKSNEQFF. The DNA of the CDR3 is TGCGCCAGCAGCCAATTAACCGGGACGAAAAGCAATGAGCAGTTCTTC.

This clonotype turned up a few times. The chain is built from TRBV28 and TRBJ2-1, with 11 nucleotides matching TRBD1. Per the germline V gene, CDR1 is MDHEN and CDR2 is SYDVKM. This CDR3 is 15 amino acids long. Trimming removed 6 bases from V and 2 bases from J; junction bases left unmatched: 3. CDR3 in amino acids: CASRGDRGTYNEQFF. CDR3 in DNA: TGTGCCAGCAGGGGGGACAGGGGGACCTACAATGAGCAGTTCTTC.

The J gene is TRBJ2-5, the V gene TRBV20-1; D might be TRBD2 (7 bases). CDR3 length equals 13 residues. Trimming cost V 6 bases and J 4 bases, with 15 bases left between them. CDR1 DFQATT and CDR2 SNEGSKA come from the germline V gene (reference sequence). The CDR3 loop reads CSAGEGGRETQYF. CDR3 DNA: TGCAGTGCCGGCGAGGGGGGGCGAGAGACCCAGTACTTC.

The rearrangement uses TRBV24-1 and TRBJ2-3, with TRBD2 identical over 9 bases. The germline V gene encodes CDR1 KGHDR and CDR2 SFDVKD. After removal of 7 bases from V and 1 base from J, the junction contained 17 bases not matched to a gene. The CDR3 loop spans 19 amino acids. CDR3 protein: CATRKPSGRLLWGTDTQYF. The CDR3 nucleotides are TGTGCCACCAGGAAACCGAGCGGGAGGCTCTTATGGGGCACAGATACGCAGTATTTT.

J is TRBJ2-2 and V is TRBV3-1, with 13 bases aligning to TRBD2. V lost 2 bases and J lost 4; bases outside the gene matches: 4. Per germline, CDR1 LGHDT and CDR2 YNNKEL (reference sequence). The CDR3 sequence is 17 residues long. The CDR3 reads CASSQRTSGRLTGELFF. CDR3 DNA: TGTGCCAGCAGCCAACGGACTAGCGGGAGACTCACCGGGGAGCTGTTTTTT.

The chain employs TRBV5-8 and TRBJ2-5; a possible D gene is TRBD1 (6 bases). V lost 4 bases, J lost 2 bases, and 18 bases lay in between. The CDR3 runs to 16 residues. Germline V gene sequence: CDR1 SGHTS, CDR2 YDEGEE. CDR3 protein: CASSAQIKGEQETQYF. The CDR3 bases are TGTGCCAGCAGCGCACAGATTAAGGGGGAACAAGAGACCCAGTACTTC.

This clonotype was counted between two and nine times. CDR3: CASSTNANSPLHF. CDR3 nucleotide sequence: TGTGCCAGCAGTACGAATGCTAATTCACCCCTCCACTTT. The chain uses TRBV12-3 or TRBV12-4 and TRBJ1-6; the D is unclear. CDR3 length equals 13 residues. V lost 5 bases, J lost 6 bases, and 8 bases lay in between.

This chain links TRBV7-3 with TRBJ2-2; tentative D call: TRBD1 (5 bases). Per the germline V gene, CDR1 is SGHTA and CDR2 is FQGTGA. Trimming shortened V by 6 bases and J by 1 base, and 9 bases separated the two germline ends. The CDR3 contains 14 residues. CDR3 DNA sequence: TGTGCCAGCAGTATCACAGGGAACACCGGGGAGCTGTTTTTT. It translates to CASSITGNTGELFF.

This clonotype came up many times. The chain carries TRBV9 and TRBJ1-5; D gene uncertain. V was pared by 0 bases and J by 7 bases, with 8 bases between. Germline values: CDR1 SGDLS, CDR2 YYNGEE. The CDR3 sequence is 13 residues long. As DNA, the CDR3 is TGTGCCAGCAGCGTAGGTTTAGGGCAGCCCCAGCATTTT. Translated: CASSVGLGQPQHF.

J is TRBJ2-6 and V is TRBV18; D tentatively fits TRBD1 or TRBD2 (5 bases each). Germline V gene sequence: CDR1 KGHSH, CDR2 LQKENI. There are 18 residues in the CDR3. With 3 bases removed from V and 3 bases from J, the gap between germline ends came to 18 bases. The CDR3 DNA sequence: TGTGCCAGCTCACCGGTCCCGGGGCAGGGTTATGGGGCCAACGTCCTGACTTTC. Encoded protein: CASSPVPGQGYGANVLTF.

The chain recombines TRBV28 with TRBJ1-2, with D unclear. Trimming removed 8 bases from V and 0 bases from J, with 4 bases in between. Germline-derived CDR1 and CDR2 are MDHEN and SYDVKM. The CDR3 spans 11 residues. CDR3 DNA: TGTGCCAGCGGCCCTAACTATGGCTACACCTTC. The encoded protein is CASGPNYGYTF.

This clonotype was observed many times. The chain joins TRBV27 to TRBJ2-3, with 9 bases fitting TRBD2. V lost 4 bases, J lost 2 bases, and 10 bases stayed unmatched. CDR3 length: 17 residues. Germline assignment: CDR1 MNHEY and CDR2 SMNVEV (reference sequence). The CDR3 sequence: CASSWSGGRGSTDTQYF. Here the CDR3 DNA reads TGTGCCAGCAGTTGGAGTGGCGGGAGGGGATCCACAGATACGCAGTATTTT.

The rearrangement joins TRBV11-3 to TRBJ2-3; 9 bases are shared with TRBD2. Unmatched junction bases numbered 7, after V lost 5 bases and J lost 4 bases. CDR1 and CDR2 (germline): SGHNT, YENEEA. The CDR3 extends over 15 amino acids. CDR3 residues: CASSQASGISDTQYF. The CDR3 bases are TGTGCCAGCAGCCAAGCTAGCGGGATTTCAGATACGCAGTATTTT.

As DNA, the CDR3 is TGTGCCAGCATCCATAGGGTCAGCGGAATCAGCACAGATACGCAGTATTTT. Protein product: CASIHRVSGISTDTQYF. The rearrangement joins TRBV27 to TRBJ2-3, with D tentatively TRBD2 (5 bases). Trimming left V 7 bases short and J 0 bases short, with 20 bases between. The CDR3 covers 17 residues. CDR1 and CDR2 from the germline V gene are MNHEY and SMNVEV (reference sequence).

This clonotype was found a few times. The chain combines TRBV7-6 with TRBJ2-7; 7 nucleotides agree with TRBD2. Germline loops: CDR1 SGHVS, CDR2 FNYEAQ. Germline trimming cut 2 bases from V and 6 bases from J; bases unmatched to any gene: 7. This CDR3 region has 14 residues. Written as DNA, the CDR3 is TGTGCCAGCAGCTTATCCGGACTAGTAGGCGAGCAGTACTTC. Its translation is CASSLSGLVGEQYF. The full variable domain, completed using reference TRBV7-6 and TRBJ2-7, is GAGVSQSPRYKVTKRGQDVALRCDPISGHVSLYWYRQALGQGPEFLTYFNYEAQQDKSGLPNDRFSAERPEGSISTLTIQRTEQRDSAMYRCASSLSGLVGEQYFGPGTRLTVT.

This clonotype was recorded a few times. This rearrangement joins TRBV5-5 to TRBJ2-2; TRBD2 aligns across 12 bases. The V and J ends lost 4 bases and 6 bases, in that order; junction bases with no gene match: 7. CDR1 and CDR2 from the germline V gene are SGHKS and YYEKEE (reference sequence). The CDR3 consists of 16 residues. The CDR3 DNA sequence: TGTGCCAGCAGCCCAGGGACTAGCGGGTTGGCCGGGGAGCTGTTTTTT. Translating it yields CASSPGTSGLAGELFF. Supplemented by reference TRBV5-5 and TRBJ2-2, the full variable domain reads DAGVTQSPTHLIKTRGQQVTLRCSPISGHKSVSWYQQVLGQGPQFIFQYYEKEERGRGNFPDRFSARQFPNYSSELNVNALLLGDSALYLCASSPGTSGLAGELFFGEGSRLTVL.

This clonotype was detected a few times. The V call is TRBV9, the J call TRBJ2-7; 10 bases are a match to TRBD1. With V trimmed by 6 bases and J by 2 bases, 11 bases remained unmatched. The V gene's germline CDR1 is SGDLS and CDR2 YYNGEE. This CDR3 has 16 residues. CDR3 coding DNA: TGTGCCAGCAAGGTTCCGGGGACAGGGGTCCCCTACGAGCAGTACTTC. Its protein product is CASKVPGTGVPYEQYF.

V is TRBV6-5 and J is TRBJ1-1; D perhaps matches TRBD1 (6 bases). The CDR3 is made up of 17 amino acids. Looked up from germline, CDR1 is MNHEY and CDR2 is SVGAGI. Trimming took 0 bases from V and 1 from J, leaving 15 bases between them. This chain's CDR3 is CASSYSLGTHTNTEAFF. In nucleotides, the CDR3 is TGTGCCAGCAGTTACTCTTTGGGGACACACACGAACACTGAAGCTTTCTTT.

This chain links TRBV12-3 or TRBV12-4 with TRBJ2-7, with D perhaps TRBD1 (5 bases). Trimming stripped 3 bases from V and 0 bases from J, with 12 bases between. The CDR3 length is 15 residues. The CDR3 sequence is CASSFRQGDSYEQYF. The CDR3 DNA reads as TGTGCCAGCAGTTTTCGGCAGGGCGACTCCTACGAGCAGTACTTC.

This clonotype was detected only a few times. The chain couples TRBV6-5 to TRBJ2-1; 7 bases match TRBD2. Germline-derived CDR1 and CDR2 are MNHEY and SVGAGI. The CDR3 consists of 19 residues. Trimming cost V 0 bases and J 6 bases; bases outside gene matches: 17. This chain's CDR3 is CASSYSSNPVAGRSNEQFF. CDR3 coding DNA: TGTGCCAGCAGTTACTCGTCAAATCCCGTAGCGGGCCGATCCAATGAGCAGTTCTTC.

This chain links TRBV20-1 with TRBJ2-7; either TRBD1 or TRBD2 may fit D (5 bases each). The germline gives CDR1 DFQATT, CDR2 SNEGSKA (reference sequence). This CDR3 comprises 10 residues. Trimming removed 5 bases from V and 6 bases from J, with 8 bases in between. CDR3 DNA: TGCAGTGCTCTGGGGGTCGAGCAGTACTTC. Its protein product is CSALGVEQYF.

The V and J genes are TRBV20-1 and TRBJ2-1; D gene unclear. From germline, CDR1 is DFQATT and CDR2 SNEGSKA (reference sequence). V was pared by 6 bases and J by 3 bases, with 9 bases between. The CDR3 consists of 12 residues. This CDR3 is CSAPDRYNEQFF. CDR3 DNA: TGCAGTGCCCCGGACCGCTACAATGAGCAGTTCTTC.

The J gene is TRBJ2-2, the V gene TRBV7-2; 9 bases map to TRBD2. This CDR3 spans 15 amino acids. Germline assignment: CDR1 SGHTA and CDR2 FQGNSA. Unmatched junction bases numbered 7, after V lost 5 bases and J lost 6 bases. The DNA of the CDR3 is TGTGCCAGCAGCCCATTGGGACTAGCTTCCGGGGAGCTGTTTTTT. Translated, it gives CASSPLGLASGELFF.

This chain uses TRBV19 with TRBJ2-1, with D perhaps assigned TRBD1 or TRBD2 (5 bases each). Germline V gives CDR1 LNHDA, CDR2 SQIVND (reference sequence). Trimming removed 0 bases from V and 10 bases from J, with 16 bases in between. The CDR3 sequence is 15 residues long. CDR3 sequence: CASSIERLGVPEQFF. CDR3 sequence (DNA): TGTGCCAGTAGTATAGAAAGGTTGGGGGTCCCGGAGCAGTTCTTC. Variable domain in full (rest from reference TRBV19 and TRBJ2-1): DGGITQSPKYLFRKEGQNVTLSCEQNLNHDAMYWYRQDPGQGLRLIYYSQIVNDFQKGDIAEGYSVSREKKESFPLTVTSAQKNPTAFYLCASSIERLGVPEQFFGPGTRLTVL.

This clonotype turned up a few times. The chain uses TRBV10-3 and TRBJ1-4; D possibly corresponds to TRBD1 (5 bases). Trimming shortened V by 6 bases and J by 7 bases, and 15 bases separated the two germline ends. Germline V lookup: CDR1 ENHRY, CDR2 SYGVKD. This CDR3 spans 14 amino acids. Here the CDR3 DNA reads TGTGCCATCAGCGGGGGGGGATACGGTGAAAAACTGTTTTTT. This translates into CAISGGGYGEKLFF.

This clonotype was picked up a small number of times. The chain is built from TRBV28 and TRBJ1-2; D is possibly TRBD1 (5 bases). The CDR3 loop spans 14 amino acids. From germline, CDR1 is MDHEN and CDR2 SYDVKM. Trimming removed 5 bases at V and 4 bases at J, with 14 bases between. The CDR3 loop reads CASSIPRDAYGYTF. CDR3 DNA: TGTGCCAGCAGTATACCTAGGGACGCCTATGGCTACACCTTC.

The table lists this clonotype with a few counts. The rearrangement uses TRBV4-2 and TRBJ2-7; maybe TRBD2 (5 bases). Between the trimmed V and J ends, which lost 0 bases and 4 bases, there was a span of 31 bases. The length of the CDR3 is 21 residues. Germline-derived CDR1 and CDR2 are LGHNA and YNFKEQ. As DNA, the CDR3 is TGTGCCAGCAGCCAAGATCGTGTGCGTAATGGACTGGCCGACGTGGTTTACGAGCAGTACTTC. Its translation: CASSQDRVRNGLADVVYEQYF.

This clonotype has just a few counts. The chain combines TRBV5-1 with TRBJ1-1; TRBD1 agrees at 8 bases. Germline lookup yields CDR1 SGHRS and CDR2 YFSETQ. This CDR3 contains 16 residues. V shed 4 bases, J shed 1 base, and the junction held 9 bases outside the gene matches. The CDR3, as DNA: TGCGCCAGCAGCCCAACCGGACAGGGATCGAACACTGAAGCTTTCTTT. Translation gives CASSPTGQGSNTEAFF.